The table lists the clone carrying this TCR beta chain with a few counts. Its antigen is currently unknown. This sample stems from a study of identical twins. Study-wide points: With monozygotic twins, out-of-frame TCR alpha sharing exceeded what models estimated. Instead of following the same donors, the conclusions were based on cross-sectional statistical analysis.

TCRdb processed the 5' RACE reads anew with MiXCR; each CDR3 protein has one entry. This sample has 450,000 or so distinct CDR3 sequences, with roughly 26% found just once. CDR1 SGHRS and CDR2 YFSETQ come from the germline V gene. CDR3 length: 18 residues. The ends lost 2 bases at V and 0 bases at J; junction bases unmatched: 6. These same records also appear under a second study, on T cells expressing NK-cell markers. That report adds: Sequenced donors, eight in total, included seven who were HCMV-seropositive and one who was seronegative. NKG2C+ dominant clonotypes from a handful of donors made up roughly 1.0-7.0% of CD8+ T cells.

V usage is TRBV5-1 and J usage is TRBJ2-3; 13 bases line up with TRBD2. The receptor was isolated from a young woman in good health. Sequenced: CD4+ T cells sorted from blood. The CDR3 protein is CASSFYGTSGMSTDTQYF. The CDR3 DNA sequence: TGCGCCAGCAGCTTTTACGGGACTAGCGGGATGAGCACAGATACGCAGTATTTT.